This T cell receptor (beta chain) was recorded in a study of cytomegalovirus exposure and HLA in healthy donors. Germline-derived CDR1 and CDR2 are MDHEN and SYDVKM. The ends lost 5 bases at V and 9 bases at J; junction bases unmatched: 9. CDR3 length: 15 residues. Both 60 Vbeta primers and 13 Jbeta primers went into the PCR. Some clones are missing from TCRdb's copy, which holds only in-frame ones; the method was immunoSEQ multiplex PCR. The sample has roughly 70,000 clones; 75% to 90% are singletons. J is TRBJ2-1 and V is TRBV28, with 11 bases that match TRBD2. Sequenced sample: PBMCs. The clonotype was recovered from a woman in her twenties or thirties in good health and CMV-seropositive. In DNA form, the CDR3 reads TGTGCCAGCAGTACAATAGCGGGAGGGTTGCTTGAGCAGTTCTTC. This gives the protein CASSTIAGGLLEQFF.